Included here is one T cell receptor (beta chain) sequence, with context. Other DNA sequences in this specimen translate into the identical CDR3. These data originate in a study of shared clonotypes between healthy human individuals. The CDR3 loop spans 14 amino acids. The germline gives CDR1 SGHVS, CDR2 FQNEAQ. Trimming cost V 3 bases and J 6 bases; bases outside gene matches: 1. Produced via immunoSEQ multiplex PCR; TCRdb's table is partial and in-frame only. The table includes hundreds of thousands of clones, 55% to 85% detected once. A CD45RA+ naive subset and a CD45RA-negative memory subset were split from CD4+ cells.

The sequenced sample was memory CD4+ T cells sorted from blood. Subset reported: CD45RA-negative fraction. The chain recombines TRBV7-8 with TRBJ2-1; 11 nucleotides agree with TRBD2. This receptor was obtained from a woman between 25 and 40 years old in good health. The CDR3 nucleotides read TGTGCCAGCAGCTTGGGGACTAGCGGCAATGAGCAGTTCTTC. This encodes CASSLGTSGNEQFF.